This T cell receptor beta chain came from a study of liver allograft versus peripheral blood T cells. Overall study: Recipients' peripheral blood supplied the T cell receptor repertoires against which those in transplanted livers were compared. General study points: It was reported that the T cell receptor repertoires found inside liver allografts differed from those that were detected in peripheral blood.

TCRdb ran MiXCR on the reads and lists one entry per CDR3 protein. The sample consists of roughly 2,000 distinct CDR3 sequences, 15% to 20% of them appearing once. This clonotype is termed medium-sized (0.01 to 0.1%). Its specificity is unknown. This receptor was taken from a human patient who had a liver transplant. Some T cells may trace back to the graft donor.

The CDR3 sequence is CASSEVGIPRELFF. The CDR3 region has the DNA TGTGCCAGCAGTGAAGTAGGGATCCCCAGGGAGCTGTTTTTT. V and J are TRBV6-1 and TRBJ2-2; D not certain. The V gene's germline CDR1 is MNHNS and CDR2 SASEGT. This CDR3 contains 14 residues. The V end was cut by 1 base, the J end by 9 bases, with 12 bases between.